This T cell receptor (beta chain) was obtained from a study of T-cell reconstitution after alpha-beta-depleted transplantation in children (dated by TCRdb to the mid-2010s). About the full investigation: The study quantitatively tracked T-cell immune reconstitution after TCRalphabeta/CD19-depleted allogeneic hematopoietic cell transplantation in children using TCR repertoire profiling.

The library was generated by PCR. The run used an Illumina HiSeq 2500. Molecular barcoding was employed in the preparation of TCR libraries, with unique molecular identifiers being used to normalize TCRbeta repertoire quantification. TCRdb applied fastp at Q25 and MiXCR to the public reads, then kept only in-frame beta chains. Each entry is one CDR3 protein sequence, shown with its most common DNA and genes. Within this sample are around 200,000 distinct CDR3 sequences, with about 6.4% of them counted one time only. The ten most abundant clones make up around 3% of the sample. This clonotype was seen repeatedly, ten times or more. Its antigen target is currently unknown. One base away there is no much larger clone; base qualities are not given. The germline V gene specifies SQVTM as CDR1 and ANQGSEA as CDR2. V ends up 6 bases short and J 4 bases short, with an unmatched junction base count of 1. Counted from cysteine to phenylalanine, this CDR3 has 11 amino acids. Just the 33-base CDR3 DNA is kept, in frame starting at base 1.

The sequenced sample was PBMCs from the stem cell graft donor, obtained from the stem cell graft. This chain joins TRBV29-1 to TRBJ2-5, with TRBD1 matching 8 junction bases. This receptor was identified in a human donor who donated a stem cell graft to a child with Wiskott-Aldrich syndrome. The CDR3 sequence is CSVGTGETQYF. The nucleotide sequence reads TGCAGCGTGGGGACAGGAGAGACCCAGTACTTC.